Listed below are T cell receptor beta chains from one sample, sequenced in a study of cytomegalovirus exposure and HLA in healthy donors. The table came from immunoSEQ multiplex PCR; TCRdb's copy has only in-frame clones and leaves some out. The repertoire has roughly 120,000 clones, about three quarters of them found once; the top ten carry 2.7%. Sequenced sample: PBMCs. These receptors were taken from a woman aged 40 to 50 in good health and CMV-seropositive. Both conserved end residues are part of each CDR3. Fields, in order: clone size, D gene, CDR3 length, V gene, J gene, CDR3 protein, CDR3 DNA. D genes are given only for firm matches. Some rows have no size entry. The others give once, few or many, or a class for an expanded clone.

clone_size: NA
d_call: NA
cdr3_length: 13
v_call: TRBV11-3
j_call: TRBJ1-6
cdr3_aa: CASSLGLDAPLHF
cdr3_nt: TGTGCCAGCAGCTTAGGACTGGATGCACCCCTCCACTTT

clone_size: NA
d_call: NA
cdr3_length: 11
v_call: TRBV6-6
j_call: TRBJ1-5
cdr3_aa: CASSRGQPQHF
cdr3_nt: TGTGCCAGCAGTCGAGGGCAGCCCCAGCATTTT

clone_size: NA
d_call: TRBD1
cdr3_length: 14
v_call: TRBV6-4
j_call: TRBJ1-2
cdr3_aa: CASSDPGQGDGYTF
cdr3_nt: TGTGCCAGCAGTGACCCGGGACAGGGCGATGGCTACACCTTC

clone_size: NA
d_call: TRBD1
cdr3_length: 15
v_call: TRBV5-1
j_call: TRBJ1-1
cdr3_aa: CASSRPTGGNTEAFF
cdr3_nt: TGCGCCAGCAGCCGACCAACAGGGGGGAACACTGAAGCTTTCTTT

clone_size: NA
d_call: TRBD2
cdr3_length: 17
v_call: TRBV4-3
j_call: TRBJ2-2
cdr3_aa: CASSQDSVGRETGELFF
cdr3_nt: TGCGCCAGCAGCCAAGATTCGGTCGGGAGGGAAACCGGGGAGCTGTTTTTT

clone_size: few
d_call: NA
cdr3_length: 14
v_call: TRBV7-2
j_call: TRBJ2-1
cdr3_aa: CASSFRLALNEQFF
cdr3_nt: TGTGCCAGCAGCTTTCGTCTAGCGTTGAATGAGCAGTTCTTC

clone_size: NA
d_call: NA
cdr3_length: 14
v_call: TRBV27
j_call: TRBJ1-5
cdr3_aa: CASSFGISNQPQHF
cdr3_nt: TGTGCCAGCAGTTTCGGGATTAGCAATCAGCCCCAGCATTTT

clone_size: few
d_call: NA
cdr3_length: 16
v_call: TRBV7-9
j_call: TRBJ2-1
cdr3_aa: CASSLGAGAPYNEQFF
cdr3_nt: TGTGCCAGCAGCTTAGGGGCGGGGGCTCCCTACAATGAGCAGTTCTTC

clone_size: once
d_call: TRBD1
cdr3_length: 14
v_call: TRBV10-3
j_call: TRBJ2-1
cdr3_aa: CAIRGQGAYNEQFF
cdr3_nt: TGTGCCATCAGGGGACAGGGGGCTTACAATGAGCAGTTCTTC

clone_size: NA
d_call: NA
cdr3_length: 14
v_call: TRBV7-3
j_call: TRBJ2-5
cdr3_aa: CASSLTGGRETQYF
cdr3_nt: TGTGCCAGCAGCTTAACAGGGGGACGGGAGACCCAGTACTTC

clone_size: few
d_call: NA
cdr3_length: 13
v_call: TRBV23-1
j_call: TRBJ2-2
cdr3_aa: CAGEASNTGELFF
cdr3_nt: TGCGCCGGGGAGGCCTCGAACACCGGGGAGCTGTTTTTT

clone_size: NA
d_call: NA
cdr3_length: 15
v_call: TRBV5-1
j_call: TRBJ1-6
cdr3_aa: CASSGGGGGDSPLHF
cdr3_nt: TGCGCCAGCAGCGGGGGAGGGGGGGGTGATTCACCCCTCCACTTT

clone_size: NA
d_call: TRBD1
cdr3_length: 12
v_call: TRBV27
j_call: TRBJ2-1
cdr3_aa: CASSPQTGSLVF
cdr3_nt: TGTGCCAGCAGTCCCCAGACAGGGAGTCTGGTCTTC

clone_size: NA
d_call: NA
cdr3_length: 16
v_call: TRBV12-5
j_call: TRBJ1-2
cdr3_aa: CASGLVLREGNYGYTF
cdr3_nt: TGTGCTAGTGGTTTGGTACTCAGGGAGGGTAACTATGGCTACACCTTC

clone_size: once
d_call: NA
cdr3_length: 13
v_call: TRBV5-4
j_call: TRBJ1-1
cdr3_aa: CASSLPGGNEAFF
cdr3_nt: TGTGCCAGCAGCCTCCCCGGGGGGAATGAAGCTTTCTTT

clone_size: NA
d_call: TRBD1
cdr3_length: 13
v_call: TRBV5-1
j_call: TRBJ1-2
cdr3_aa: CASSWGTDYGYTF
cdr3_nt: TGCGCCAGCAGCTGGGGGACAGACTATGGCTACACCTTC

clone_size: NA
d_call: NA
cdr3_length: 15
v_call: TRBV7-2
j_call: TRBJ1-2
cdr3_aa: CASTQTPGFNYGYTF
cdr3_nt: TGTGCCAGCACCCAAACCCCGGGGTTTAACTATGGCTACACCTTC

clone_size: NA
d_call: NA
cdr3_length: 14
v_call: TRBV5-6
j_call: TRBJ2-4
cdr3_aa: CASSPGLAKNIQYF
cdr3_nt: TGTGCCAGCAGCCCTGGACTAGCCAAAAACATTCAGTACTTC

clone_size: NA
d_call: TRBD1
cdr3_length: 13
v_call: TRBV25-1
j_call: TRBJ2-7
cdr3_aa: CASSRGGDYEQYF
cdr3_nt: TGTGCCAGCAGTCGAGGGGGCGATTACGAGCAGTACTTC

clone_size: NA
d_call: TRBD1
cdr3_length: 13
v_call: TRBV30
j_call: TRBJ1-3
cdr3_aa: CAWSQGSGNTIYF
cdr3_nt: TGTGCCTGGTCACAGGGGTCTGGAAACACCATATATTTT

clone_size: NA
d_call: TRBD1
cdr3_length: 17
v_call: TRBV4-1
j_call: TRBJ2-4
cdr3_aa: CASSQDPDRGGKNIQYF
cdr3_nt: TGCGCCAGCAGCCAAGATCCGGACAGGGGAGGCAAAAACATTCAGTACTTC

clone_size: few
d_call: TRBD2
cdr3_length: 18
v_call: TRBV4-1
j_call: TRBJ2-1
cdr3_aa: CASSQARGLAGGLNEQFF
cdr3_nt: TGCGCCAGCAGCCAAGCACGGGGACTAGCGGGGGGACTCAATGAGCAGTTCTTC

clone_size: NA
d_call: NA
cdr3_length: 13
v_call: TRBV5-8
j_call: TRBJ1-1
cdr3_aa: CASSYGQNTEAFF
cdr3_nt: TGTGCCAGCAGCTACGGACAGAACACTGAAGCTTTCTTT

clone_size: NA
d_call: NA
cdr3_length: 16
v_call: TRBV19
j_call: TRBJ2-3
cdr3_aa: CASSAAVSRAADTQYF
cdr3_nt: TGTGCCAGTAGTGCCGCGGTGAGCAGGGCGGCAGATACGCAGTATTTT

clone_size: NA
d_call: NA
cdr3_length: 11
v_call: TRBV5-1
j_call: TRBJ2-5
cdr3_aa: CASSLAETQYF
cdr3_nt: TGCGCCAGCAGCTTGGCTGAGACCCAGTACTTC

clone_size: few
d_call: NA
cdr3_length: 13
v_call: TRBV12-5
j_call: TRBJ1-5
cdr3_aa: CASGLAQDQPQHF
cdr3_nt: TGTGCTAGTGGTTTGGCTCAGGATCAGCCCCAGCATTTT

clone_size: NA
d_call: TRBD2
cdr3_length: 14
v_call: TRBV27
j_call: TRBJ2-7
cdr3_aa: CASNAGGAAYEQYF
cdr3_nt: TGTGCCAGCAATGCGGGGGGCGCAGCCTACGAGCAGTACTTC

clone_size: NA
d_call: TRBD2
cdr3_length: 15
v_call: TRBV2
j_call: TRBJ2-2
cdr3_aa: CASSEVTSATGELFF
cdr3_nt: TGTGCCAGCAGTGAAGTGACTAGCGCCACCGGGGAGCTGTTTTTT

clone_size: NA
d_call: TRBD2
cdr3_length: 15
v_call: TRBV7-9
j_call: TRBJ2-7
cdr3_aa: CASSLFGGGGYEQYF
cdr3_nt: TGTGCCAGCAGCCTTTTTGGGGGGGGAGGCTACGAGCAGTACTTC

clone_size: NA
d_call: NA
cdr3_length: 17
v_call: TRBV19
j_call: TRBJ1-5
cdr3_aa: CASSPRGGGNGNQPQHF
cdr3_nt: TGTGCCAGTAGTCCAAGAGGGGGGGGTAATGGCAATCAGCCCCAGCATTTT

clone_size: NA
d_call: NA
cdr3_length: 14
v_call: TRBV7-9
j_call: TRBJ2-7
cdr3_aa: CASSPYVSSYEQYF
cdr3_nt: TGTGCCAGCAGCCCCTACGTTAGCTCCTACGAGCAGTACTTC

clone_size: once
d_call: TRBD2
cdr3_length: 15
v_call: TRBV10-2
j_call: TRBJ2-1
cdr3_aa: CASRKTSGSDNEQFF
cdr3_nt: TGCGCCAGCAGGAAGACTAGCGGGAGTGACAATGAGCAGTTCTTC

clone_size: once
d_call: TRBD2
cdr3_length: 13
v_call: TRBV10-1
j_call: TRBJ2-7
cdr3_aa: CASSWTSGGEQYF
cdr3_nt: TGCGCCAGCAGTTGGACTAGCGGGGGAGAGCAGTACTTC

clone_size: NA
d_call: TRBD2
cdr3_length: 16
v_call: TRBV2
j_call: TRBJ2-3
cdr3_aa: CASRKRTSGGTDTQYF
cdr3_nt: TGTGCCAGCCGCAAACGGACTAGCGGGGGCACAGATACGCAGTATTTT

clone_size: NA
d_call: TRBD1
cdr3_length: 16
v_call: TRBV7-9
j_call: TRBJ1-1
cdr3_aa: CAVDFRGLNLVAEAFF
cdr3_nt: TGTGCTGTTGATTTCAGGGGGTTAAATTTAGTAGCTGAAGCTTTCTTT

clone_size: NA
d_call: NA
cdr3_length: 15
v_call: TRBV10-2
j_call: TRBJ2-3
cdr3_aa: CASGAGRTFTDTQYF
cdr3_nt: TGCGCCAGCGGGGCTGGGCGTACTTTCACAGATACGCAGTATTTT

clone_size: NA
d_call: NA
cdr3_length: 13
v_call: TRBV2
j_call: TRBJ2-1
cdr3_aa: CASTVGAYNEQFF
cdr3_nt: TGTGCCAGTACTGTCGGGGCCTACAATGAGCAGTTCTTC

clone_size: NA
d_call: TRBD2
cdr3_length: 15
v_call: TRBV19
j_call: TRBJ2-3
cdr3_aa: CASSSGLAGTDTQYF
cdr3_nt: TGTGCCAGTAGTTCAGGACTAGCGGGCACAGATACGCAGTATTTT

clone_size: NA
d_call: TRBD1
cdr3_length: 15
v_call: TRBV5-8
j_call: TRBJ2-7
cdr3_aa: CASSLEQGIFYEQYF
cdr3_nt: TGTGCCAGCAGCTTGGAACAGGGGATTTTCTACGAGCAGTACTTC

clone_size: NA
d_call: TRBD2
cdr3_length: 24
v_call: TRBV23-1
j_call: TRBJ2-3
cdr3_aa: CASSQGRRAQEMRETSDKPDTQYF
cdr3_nt: TGCGCCAGCAGTCAAGGGCGCCGGGCACAGGAGATGCGCGAGACTAGCGACAAGCCAGATACGCAGTATTTT

clone_size: NA
d_call: NA
cdr3_length: 14
v_call: TRBV10-3
j_call: TRBJ2-7
cdr3_aa: CATGSGDLSYEQYF
cdr3_nt: TGTGCCACCGGGTCGGGGGACCTCTCCTACGAGCAGTACTTC

clone_size: NA
d_call: NA
cdr3_length: 14
v_call: TRBV5-4
j_call: TRBJ2-3
cdr3_aa: CASSLRTSTDTQYF
cdr3_nt: TGTGCCAGCAGCTTGAGGACTAGCACAGATACGCAGTATTTT

clone_size: NA
d_call: TRBD1
cdr3_length: 14
v_call: TRBV5-1
j_call: TRBJ1-1
cdr3_aa: CASSGYRGGTEAFF
cdr3_nt: TGCGCCAGCAGCGGATACAGGGGTGGCACTGAAGCTTTCTTT

clone_size: NA
d_call: TRBD1
cdr3_length: 15
v_call: TRBV7-9
j_call: TRBJ2-1
cdr3_aa: CASSQRQGSYNEQFF
cdr3_nt: TGTGCCAGCAGCCAAAGACAGGGCTCCTACAATGAGCAGTTCTTC

clone_size: NA
d_call: TRBD1
cdr3_length: 16
v_call: TRBV7-9
j_call: TRBJ2-5
cdr3_aa: CASSSRTGGRGETQYF
cdr3_nt: TGTGCCAGCAGCTCGAGGACAGGGGGCCGGGGGGAGACCCAGTACTTC

clone_size: NA
d_call: NA
cdr3_length: 14
v_call: TRBV7-2
j_call: TRBJ1-4
cdr3_aa: CASSGTATNEKLFF
cdr3_nt: TGTGCCAGCAGTGGTACGGCAACTAATGAAAAACTGTTTTTT

clone_size: NA
d_call: NA
cdr3_length: 14
v_call: TRBV30
j_call: TRBJ2-7
cdr3_aa: CAWSLGLGAREQYF
cdr3_nt: TGTGCCTGGAGTCTGGGACTTGGGGCGAGGGAGCAGTACTTC

clone_size: NA
d_call: NA
cdr3_length: 13
v_call: TRBV18
j_call: TRBJ1-2
cdr3_aa: CASSPRANYGYTF
cdr3_nt: TGTGCCAGCTCCCCCCGAGCTAACTATGGCTACACCTTC

clone_size: NA
d_call: NA
cdr3_length: 14
v_call: TRBV11-2
j_call: TRBJ2-1
cdr3_aa: CASSFLARSNEQFF
cdr3_nt: TGTGCCAGCAGCTTTCTAGCAAGGAGCAATGAGCAGTTCTTC

clone_size: once
d_call: NA
cdr3_length: 13
v_call: TRBV7-2
j_call: TRBJ1-2
cdr3_aa: CASNKPTGTGYTF
cdr3_nt: TGTGCCAGCAACAAACCCACAGGGACAGGCTACACCTTC

clone_size: NA
d_call: NA
cdr3_length: 13
v_call: TRBV6-5
j_call: TRBJ2-7
cdr3_aa: CASSYLSSYEQYF
cdr3_nt: TGTGCCAGCAGTTACCTTTCTTCCTACGAGCAGTACTTC

clone_size: NA
d_call: NA
cdr3_length: 13
v_call: TRBV5-4
j_call: TRBJ1-2
cdr3_aa: CASSFSQGYGYTF
cdr3_nt: TGTGCCAGCAGCTTTTCTCAGGGCTATGGCTACACCTTC

clone_size: NA
d_call: TRBD2
cdr3_length: 12
v_call: TRBV6-5
j_call: TRBJ2-7
cdr3_aa: CASSQAGGEQYF
cdr3_nt: TGTGCCAGCAGTCAAGCGGGAGGCGAGCAGTACTTC

clone_size: NA
d_call: NA
cdr3_length: 13
v_call: TRBV5-4
j_call: TRBJ2-7
cdr3_aa: CASSLEQGGEQYF
cdr3_nt: TGTGCCAGCAGCTTGGAACAGGGTGGCGAGCAGTACTTC

clone_size: NA
d_call: TRBD1
cdr3_length: 13
v_call: TRBV6-5
j_call: TRBJ1-2
cdr3_aa: CATKRTGNYGYTF
cdr3_nt: TGTGCCACCAAAAGGACAGGGAACTATGGCTACACCTTC

clone_size: NA
d_call: NA
cdr3_length: 16
v_call: TRBV30
j_call: TRBJ1-6
cdr3_aa: CAWRGWRSSYNSPLHF
cdr3_nt: TGTGCCTGGAGGGGGTGGAGGAGCTCCTATAATTCACCCCTCCACTTT

clone_size: NA
d_call: NA
cdr3_length: 14
v_call: TRBV2
j_call: TRBJ2-7
cdr3_aa: CASSVTDGVGEQYF
cdr3_nt: TGTGCCAGCAGTGTGACGGACGGGGTTGGCGAGCAGTACTTC

clone_size: NA
d_call: NA
cdr3_length: 14
v_call: TRBV6-1
j_call: TRBJ1-5
cdr3_aa: CASIFGGSNQPQHF
cdr3_nt: TGTGCCAGCATATTTGGCGGGAGCAATCAGCCCCAGCATTTT